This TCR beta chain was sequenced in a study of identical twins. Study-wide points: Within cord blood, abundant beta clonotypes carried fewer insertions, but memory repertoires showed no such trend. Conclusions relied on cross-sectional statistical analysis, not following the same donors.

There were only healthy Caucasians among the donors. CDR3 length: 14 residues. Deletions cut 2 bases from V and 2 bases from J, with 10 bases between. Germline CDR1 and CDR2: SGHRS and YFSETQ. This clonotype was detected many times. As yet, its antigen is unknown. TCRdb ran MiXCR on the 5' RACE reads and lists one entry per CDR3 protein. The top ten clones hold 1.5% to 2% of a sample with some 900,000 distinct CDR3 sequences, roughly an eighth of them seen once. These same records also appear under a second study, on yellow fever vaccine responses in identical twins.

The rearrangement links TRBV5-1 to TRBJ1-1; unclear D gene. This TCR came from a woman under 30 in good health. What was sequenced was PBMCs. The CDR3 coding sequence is TGCGCCAGCAGCTTTGAGGGCCAAAACACTGAAGCTTTCTTT. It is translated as CASSFEGQNTEAFF.